This TCR beta chain was obtained from a study of cytomegalovirus exposure and HLA in healthy donors. Broader study findings: Per a later analysis, 15,000 to 20,000 TCR beta sequences showed association with HLA alleles at 0.05 false discovery rate. In an earlier analysis, about 87% or about 30%: the productive usage of most TCR beta V segments. Cytomegalovirus association was assigned to about 180 TCR beta chains. In a later analysis, across HLA loci, associated TCR counts were highest for DRB1, lowest for HLA-C.

13 Jbeta primers and 60 Vbeta primers were used for the PCR. Only in-frame clones appear in the TCRdb table, and some are missing; sequencing was by immunoSEQ multiplex PCR. The sample lists about 220,000 clones; about 80% were seen once. With respect to this clone: Its antigen is still unknown.

The sequence was collected from a man aged 35 to 55 in good health and CMV-seropositive. The sequencing input was PBMCs.

For the CDR3, the DNA is TGTGCCAGCAGTTTATTGACAGGGGACCAGCCCCAGCATTTT. Its translation: CASSLLTGDQPQHF. The chain joins TRBV27 to TRBJ1-5; 8 bases are shared with TRBD1. Germline V gives CDR1 MNHEY, CDR2 SMNVEV (reference sequence). With 1 base clipped from V and 7 bases from J, the junction kept 3 bases outside the gene matches. This CDR3 region has 14 residues.